The clone carrying this TCR beta chain occurred a few times. Its antigen is currently unknown. From the 5' RACE reads, TCRdb called clonotypes with MiXCR, one entry per CDR3 protein. The sample comprises about 260,000 distinct CDR3 sequences, roughly 16% of which are singletons, and roughly a fifth rests with the top ten. These data come from a study of T-cell memory formation after mild COVID-19. Notes on the study in general: For contracting clones, CD4+ ones sat mainly in CM and EM, CD8+ in EMRA. The SARS-CoV-2 specificity of second-wave clones reaching peak at day 37 remained unverified.

The V end was cut by 5 bases, the J end by 1 base, with 8 bases between. The CDR3 spans 13 residues. The sample consisted of PBMCs or a T cell subset sorted from them (not recorded which). The chain carries TRBV12-3 or TRBV12-4 and TRBJ2-5; D is unclear. The clonotype was recovered from a man between 18 and 29 years old who had mild COVID-19 (a few samples of this study predate the infection). Cell type and time point are not known. This CDR3 reads CASSPSSQETQYF. The CDR3 region has the DNA TGTGCCAGCAGTCCTAGTTCCCAAGAGACCCAGTACTTC.